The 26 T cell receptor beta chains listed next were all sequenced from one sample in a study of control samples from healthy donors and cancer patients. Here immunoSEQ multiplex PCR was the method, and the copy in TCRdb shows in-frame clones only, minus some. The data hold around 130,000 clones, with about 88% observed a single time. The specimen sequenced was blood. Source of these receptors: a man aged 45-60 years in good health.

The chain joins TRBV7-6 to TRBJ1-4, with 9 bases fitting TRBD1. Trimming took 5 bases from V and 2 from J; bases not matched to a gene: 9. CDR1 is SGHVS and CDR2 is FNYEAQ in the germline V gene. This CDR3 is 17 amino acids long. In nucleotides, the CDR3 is TGTGCCAGCAGCCCCCGCCAAACAGGGGGCACTAATGAAAAACTGTTTTTT. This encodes CASSPRQTGGTNEKLFF.

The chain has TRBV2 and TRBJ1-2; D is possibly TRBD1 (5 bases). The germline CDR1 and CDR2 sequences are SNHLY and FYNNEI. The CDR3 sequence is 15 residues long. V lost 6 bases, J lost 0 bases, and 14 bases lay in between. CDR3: CASRGTAESNYGYTF. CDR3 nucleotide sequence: TGTGCCAGCAGGGGGACGGCGGAGTCTAACTATGGCTACACCTTC. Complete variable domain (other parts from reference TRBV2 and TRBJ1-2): EPEVTQTPSHQVTQMGQEVILRCVPISNHLYFYWYRQILGQKVEFLVSFYNNEISEKSEIFDDQFSVERPDGSNFTLKIRSTKLEDSAMYFCASRGTAESNYGYTFGSGTRLTVV.

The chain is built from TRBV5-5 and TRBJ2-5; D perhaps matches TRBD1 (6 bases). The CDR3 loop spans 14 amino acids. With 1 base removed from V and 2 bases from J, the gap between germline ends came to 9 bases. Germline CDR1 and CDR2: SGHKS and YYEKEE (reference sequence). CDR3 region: CASSLSRGQETQYF. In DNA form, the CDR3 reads TGTGCCAGCAGCTTGAGTAGGGGGCAAGAGACCCAGTACTTC.

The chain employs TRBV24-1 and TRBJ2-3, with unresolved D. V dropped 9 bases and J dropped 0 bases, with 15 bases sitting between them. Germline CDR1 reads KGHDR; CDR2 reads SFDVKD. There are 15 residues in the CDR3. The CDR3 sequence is CATSSPGPSTDTQYF. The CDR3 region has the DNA TGTGCCACCTCCTCTCCCGGGCCAAGCACAGATACGCAGTATTTT.

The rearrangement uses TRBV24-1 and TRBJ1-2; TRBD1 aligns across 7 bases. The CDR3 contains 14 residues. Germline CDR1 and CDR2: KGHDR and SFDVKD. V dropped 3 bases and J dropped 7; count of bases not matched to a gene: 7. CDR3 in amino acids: CATSDGTDFFGYTF. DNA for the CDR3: TGTGCCACCAGTGATGGGACAGACTTCTTTGGCTACACCTTC.

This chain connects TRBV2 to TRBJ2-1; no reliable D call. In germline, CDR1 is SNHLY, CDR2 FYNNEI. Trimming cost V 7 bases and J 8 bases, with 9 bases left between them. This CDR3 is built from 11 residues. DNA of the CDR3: TGTGCCAGCACCCCTAAGCATGAGCAGTTCTTC. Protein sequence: CASTPKHEQFF. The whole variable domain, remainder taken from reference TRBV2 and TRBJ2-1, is EPEVTQTPSHQVTQMGQEVILRCVPISNHLYFYWYRQILGQKVEFLVSFYNNEISEKSEIFDDQFSVERPDGSNFTLKIRSTKLEDSAMYFCASTPKHEQFFGPGTRLTVL.

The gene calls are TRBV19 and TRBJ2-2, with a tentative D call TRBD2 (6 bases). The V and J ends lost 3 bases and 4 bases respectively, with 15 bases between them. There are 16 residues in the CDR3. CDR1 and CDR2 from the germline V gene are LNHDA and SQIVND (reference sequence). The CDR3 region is CASSMWAGSLTGELFF. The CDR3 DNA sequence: TGTGCCAGTAGTATGTGGGCGGGGTCTCTCACCGGGGAGCTGTTTTTT.

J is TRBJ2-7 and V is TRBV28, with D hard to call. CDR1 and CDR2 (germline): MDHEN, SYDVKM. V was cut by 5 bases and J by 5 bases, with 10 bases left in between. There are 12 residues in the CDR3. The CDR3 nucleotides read TGTGCCAGCAGTCCCCCTGGGGACGAGCAGTACTTC. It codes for CASSPPGDEQYF.

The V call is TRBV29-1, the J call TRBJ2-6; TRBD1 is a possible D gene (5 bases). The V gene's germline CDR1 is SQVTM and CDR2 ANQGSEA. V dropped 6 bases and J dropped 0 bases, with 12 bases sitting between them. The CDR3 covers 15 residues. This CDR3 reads CSVQGLSSGANVLTF. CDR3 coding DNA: TGCAGCGTCCAGGGTTTAAGCTCTGGGGCCAACGTCCTGACTTTC.

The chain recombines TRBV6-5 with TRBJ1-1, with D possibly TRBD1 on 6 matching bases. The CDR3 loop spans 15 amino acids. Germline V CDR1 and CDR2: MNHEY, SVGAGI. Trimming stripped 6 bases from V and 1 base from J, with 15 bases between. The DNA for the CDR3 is TGTGCCAGCAGGAGCGGAACAGGGCAGAACACTGAAGCTTTCTTT. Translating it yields CASRSGTGQNTEAFF.

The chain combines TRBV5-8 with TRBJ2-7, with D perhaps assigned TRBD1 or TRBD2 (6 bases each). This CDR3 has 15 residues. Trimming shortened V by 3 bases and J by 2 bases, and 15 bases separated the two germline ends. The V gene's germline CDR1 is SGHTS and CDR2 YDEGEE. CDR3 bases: TGTGCCAGCAGCTGGCCGGGGGCGGCAGCCTACGAGCAGTACTTC. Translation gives CASSWPGAAAYEQYF. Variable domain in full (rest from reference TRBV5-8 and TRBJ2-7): EAGVTQSPTHLIKTRGQQATLRCSPISGHTSVYWYQQALGLGLQFLLWYDEGEERNRGNFPPRFSGRQFPNYSSELNVNALELEDSALYLCASSWPGAAAYEQYFGPGTRLTVT.

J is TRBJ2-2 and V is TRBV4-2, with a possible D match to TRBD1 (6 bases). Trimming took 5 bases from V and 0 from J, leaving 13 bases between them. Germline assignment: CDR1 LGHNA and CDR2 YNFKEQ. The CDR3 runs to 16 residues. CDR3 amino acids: CASSYLTGPNTGELFF. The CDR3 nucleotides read TGTGCCAGCAGCTATTTGACAGGCCCGAACACCGGGGAGCTGTTTTTT.

CDR3 nucleotide sequence: TGTGCCAGCAGTTTTCAGGCCGGGGAGCTGTTTTTT. Protein product: CASSFQAGELFF. The chain links TRBV12-3 or TRBV12-4 to TRBJ2-2; D is undetermined. Between the trimmed V and J ends, which lost 3 bases and 6 bases, there was a span of 5 bases. The CDR3 covers 12 residues.

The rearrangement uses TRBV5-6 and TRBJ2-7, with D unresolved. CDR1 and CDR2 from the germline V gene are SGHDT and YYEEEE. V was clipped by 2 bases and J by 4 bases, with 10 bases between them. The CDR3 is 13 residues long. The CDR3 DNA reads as TGTGCCAGCAGCTTCGGTTTGGGTTACGAGCAGTACTTC. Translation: CASSFGLGYEQYF.

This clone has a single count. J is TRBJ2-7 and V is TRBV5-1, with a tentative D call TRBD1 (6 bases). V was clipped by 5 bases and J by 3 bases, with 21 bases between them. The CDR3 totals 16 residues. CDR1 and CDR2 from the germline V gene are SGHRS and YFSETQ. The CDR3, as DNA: TGCGCCAGCAGTGAAACCCCCGGGGTCAGGGGCTACGAGCAGTACTTC. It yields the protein CASSETPGVRGYEQYF.

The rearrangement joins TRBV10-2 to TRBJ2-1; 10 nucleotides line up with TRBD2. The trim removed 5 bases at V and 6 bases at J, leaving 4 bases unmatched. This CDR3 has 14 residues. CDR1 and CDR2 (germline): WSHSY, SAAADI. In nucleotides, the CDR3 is TGCGCCAGCAGTAAGCTAGCGGGGGTCAATGAGCAGTTCTTC. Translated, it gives CASSKLAGVNEQFF.

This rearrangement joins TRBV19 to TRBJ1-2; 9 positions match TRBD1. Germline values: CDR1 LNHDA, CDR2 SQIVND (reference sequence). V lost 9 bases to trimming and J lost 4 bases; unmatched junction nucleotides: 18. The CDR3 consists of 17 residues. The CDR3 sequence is CASRNPGQGLFGYGYTF. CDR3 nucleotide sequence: TGTGCCAGCCGAAATCCGGGACAGGGCCTCTTCGGCTATGGCTACACCTTC.

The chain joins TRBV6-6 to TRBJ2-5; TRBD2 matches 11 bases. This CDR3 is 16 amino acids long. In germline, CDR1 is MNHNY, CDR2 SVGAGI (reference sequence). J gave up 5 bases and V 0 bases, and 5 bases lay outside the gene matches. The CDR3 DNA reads TGTGCCAGCAGTTACTCGTTAGCGGGGGGGCGTGAGACCCAGTACTTC. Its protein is CASSYSLAGGRETQYF.

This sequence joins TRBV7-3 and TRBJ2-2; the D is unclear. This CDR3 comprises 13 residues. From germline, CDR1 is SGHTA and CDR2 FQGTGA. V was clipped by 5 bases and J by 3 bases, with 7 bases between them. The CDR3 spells CASSPFYTGELFF. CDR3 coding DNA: TGTGCCAGCAGCCCATTCTACACCGGGGAGCTGTTTTTT.

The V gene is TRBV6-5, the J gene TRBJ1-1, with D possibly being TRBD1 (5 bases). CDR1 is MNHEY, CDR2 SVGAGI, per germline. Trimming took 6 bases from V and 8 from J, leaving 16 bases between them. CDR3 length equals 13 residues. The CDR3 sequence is CASSARGLGEAFF. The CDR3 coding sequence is TGTGCCAGCAGCGCACGGGGCCTCGGGGAAGCTTTCTTT.

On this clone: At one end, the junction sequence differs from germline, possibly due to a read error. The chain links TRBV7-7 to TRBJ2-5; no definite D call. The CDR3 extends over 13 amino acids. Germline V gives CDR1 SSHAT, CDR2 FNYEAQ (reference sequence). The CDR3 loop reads CASSYGSQETQYF. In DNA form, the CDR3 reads TGTGCTAGCAGCTACGGATCCCAAGAGACCCAGTACTTC.

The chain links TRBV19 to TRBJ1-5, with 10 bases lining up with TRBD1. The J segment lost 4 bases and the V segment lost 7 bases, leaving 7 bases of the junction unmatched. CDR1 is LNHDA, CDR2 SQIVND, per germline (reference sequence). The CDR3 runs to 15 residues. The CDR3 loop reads CASNFRDRGNQPQHF. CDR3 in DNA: TGTGCCAGTAATTTCCGGGACAGGGGAAATCAGCCCCAGCATTTT.

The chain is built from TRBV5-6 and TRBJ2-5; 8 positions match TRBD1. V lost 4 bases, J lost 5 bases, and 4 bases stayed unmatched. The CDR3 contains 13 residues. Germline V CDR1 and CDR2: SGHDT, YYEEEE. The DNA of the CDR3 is TGTGCCAGCAGCAAAAGGACAGGGGAGACCCAGTACTTC. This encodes CASSKRTGETQYF.

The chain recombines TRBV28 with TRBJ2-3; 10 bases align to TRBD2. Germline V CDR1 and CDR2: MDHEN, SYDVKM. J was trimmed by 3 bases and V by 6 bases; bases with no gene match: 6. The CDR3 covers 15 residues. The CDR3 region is CASRFKAGGTDTQYF. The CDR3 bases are TGTGCCAGCAGGTTCAAAGCGGGGGGGACAGATACGCAGTATTTT.

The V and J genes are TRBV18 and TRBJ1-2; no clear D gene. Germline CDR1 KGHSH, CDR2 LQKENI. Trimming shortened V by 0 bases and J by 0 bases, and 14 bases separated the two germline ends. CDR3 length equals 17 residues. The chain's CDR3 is CASSPPLAVSPNYGYTF. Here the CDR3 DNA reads TGTGCCAGCTCACCACCGTTAGCAGTCAGCCCTAACTATGGCTACACCTTC.

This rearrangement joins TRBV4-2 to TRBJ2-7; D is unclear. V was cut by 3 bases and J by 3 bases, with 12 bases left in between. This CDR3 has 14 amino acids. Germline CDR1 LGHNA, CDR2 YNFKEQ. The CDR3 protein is CASSQLFGDYEQYF. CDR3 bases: TGTGCCAGCAGCCAGCTCTTTGGGGACTACGAGCAGTACTTC.